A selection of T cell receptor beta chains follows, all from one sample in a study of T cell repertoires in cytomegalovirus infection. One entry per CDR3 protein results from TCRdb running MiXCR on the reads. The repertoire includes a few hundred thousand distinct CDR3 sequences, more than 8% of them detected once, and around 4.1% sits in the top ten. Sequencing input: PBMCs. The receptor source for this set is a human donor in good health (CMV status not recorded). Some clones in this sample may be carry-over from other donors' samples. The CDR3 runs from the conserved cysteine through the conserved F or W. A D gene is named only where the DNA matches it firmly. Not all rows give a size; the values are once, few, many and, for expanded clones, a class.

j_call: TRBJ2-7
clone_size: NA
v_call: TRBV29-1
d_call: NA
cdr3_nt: TGCAGCGTTGAAAAGGGCAGGGACCTCTCCTTCGAGCAGTACTTC
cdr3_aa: CSVEKGRDLSFEQYF

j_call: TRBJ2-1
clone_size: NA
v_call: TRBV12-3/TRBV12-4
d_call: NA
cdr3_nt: TGTGCCAGCAGTTTTGAGGCAACCTACAATGAGCAGTTCTTC
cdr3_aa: CASSFEATYNEQFF

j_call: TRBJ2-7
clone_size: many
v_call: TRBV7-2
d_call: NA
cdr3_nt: TGTGCCAGCAGCTTAGGGTCGACAGGATTCTACGAGCAGTACTTC
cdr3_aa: CASSLGSTGFYEQYF

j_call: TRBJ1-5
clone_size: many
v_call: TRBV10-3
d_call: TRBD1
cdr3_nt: TGTGCCATCAGTGAAACCGGGACAGGGGTTAGAGGTGGCAATCAGCCCCAGCATTTT
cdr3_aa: CAISETGTGVRGGNQPQHF

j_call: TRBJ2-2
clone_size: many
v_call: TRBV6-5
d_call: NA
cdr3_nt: TGTGCCAGCAGCCTAGCGGGGACAGGGGCGAACACCGGGGAGCTGTTTTTT
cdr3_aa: CASSLAGTGANTGELFF

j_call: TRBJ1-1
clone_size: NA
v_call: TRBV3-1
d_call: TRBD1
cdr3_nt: TGTGCCAGCAGCCAAAAACCTACAGGGGCCACTGAAGCTTTCTTT
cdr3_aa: CASSQKPTGATEAFF

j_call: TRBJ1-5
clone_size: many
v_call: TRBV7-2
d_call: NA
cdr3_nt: TGTGCCAGCAGCTTAGTTGATCAGCCCCAGCATTTT
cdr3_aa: CASSLVDQPQHF

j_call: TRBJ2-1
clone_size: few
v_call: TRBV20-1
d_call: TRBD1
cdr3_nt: TGCAGTGCTAGAGCCCCTCATAAGCAGGGACAGGGGAATGAGCAGTTCTTC
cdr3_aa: CSARAPHKQGQGNEQFF

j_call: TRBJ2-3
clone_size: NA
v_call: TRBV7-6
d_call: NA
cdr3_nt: TGTGCCAGCAGCTTAGGGGCCGGGGGGCAGGGAGATACGCAGTATTTT
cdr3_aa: CASSLGAGGQGDTQYF

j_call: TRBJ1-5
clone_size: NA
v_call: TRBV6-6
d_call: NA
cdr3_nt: TGTGCCAGCAGATCACAGGGCCGAGCTCAGCCCCAGCATTTT
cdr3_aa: CASRSQGRAQPQHF

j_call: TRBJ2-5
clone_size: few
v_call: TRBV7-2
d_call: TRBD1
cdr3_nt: TGTGCCAGCAGCCCTAACCCCGACAGGGAAACAGAGACCCAGTACTTC
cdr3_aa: CASSPNPDRETETQYF

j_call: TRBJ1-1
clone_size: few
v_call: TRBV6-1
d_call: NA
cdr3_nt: TGTGCCAGCAGCTACGTGGGGCTCCCTACCCCCACTGAAGCTTTCTTT
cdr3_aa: CASSYVGLPTPTEAFF

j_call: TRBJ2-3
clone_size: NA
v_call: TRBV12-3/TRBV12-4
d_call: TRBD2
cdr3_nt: TGTGCCAGCATGCGGGAGGGCCTCACAGATACGCAGTATTTT
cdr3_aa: CASMREGLTDTQYF

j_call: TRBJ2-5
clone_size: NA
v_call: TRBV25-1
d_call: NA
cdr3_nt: TGTGCCAGCAGCACAGTCCAGAGGGGGACCCAGTACTTC
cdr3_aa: CASSTVQRGTQYF

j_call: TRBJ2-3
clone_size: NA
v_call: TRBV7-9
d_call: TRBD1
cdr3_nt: TGTGCCAGCAGCTCGGACAGGGTCGGAGATACGCAGTATTTT
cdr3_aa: CASSSDRVGDTQYF

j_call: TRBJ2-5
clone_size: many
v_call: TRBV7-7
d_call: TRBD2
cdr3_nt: TGTGCCAGCAGCTTAATCACTAGCGGGAGGGGAGGAGAGACCCAGTACTTC
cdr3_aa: CASSLITSGRGGETQYF

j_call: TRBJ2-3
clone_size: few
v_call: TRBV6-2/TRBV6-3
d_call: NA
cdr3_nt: TGTGCCAGCAGCGGACTCCCAGATACGCAGTATTTT
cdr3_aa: CASSGLPDTQYF

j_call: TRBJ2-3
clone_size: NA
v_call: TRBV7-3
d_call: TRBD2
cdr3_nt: TGTGCCAGCAGCTTAATTTCGGGGGGGGGCCGGGATACGCAGTATTTT
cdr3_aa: CASSLISGGGRDTQYF

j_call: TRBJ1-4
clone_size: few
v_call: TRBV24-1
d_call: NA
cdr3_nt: TGTGCCACCAGTGATTTGGCCGGGACAACCGATGAAAAACTGTTTTTT
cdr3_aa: CATSDLAGTTDEKLFF

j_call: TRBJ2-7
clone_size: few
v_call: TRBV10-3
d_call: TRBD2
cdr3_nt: TGTGCCATCATGGGAGCAGCGGGGAACGAGCAGTACTTC
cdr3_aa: CAIMGAAGNEQYF

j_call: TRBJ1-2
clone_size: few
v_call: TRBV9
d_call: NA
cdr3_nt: TGTGCCAGCAGCGTAGTTGGGCAACCTAACTATGGCTACACCTTC
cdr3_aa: CASSVVGQPNYGYTF

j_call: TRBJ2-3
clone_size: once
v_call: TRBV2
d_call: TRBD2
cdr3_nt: TGTGCCAGCAGGCGACTAGCGGGGAGCACAGATACGCAGTATTTT
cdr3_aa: CASRRLAGSTDTQYF

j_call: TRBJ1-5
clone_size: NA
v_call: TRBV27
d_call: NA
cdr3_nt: TGTGCCAGCAGTTTATTCCCTGATAGCAATCAGCCCCAGCATTTT
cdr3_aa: CASSLFPDSNQPQHF

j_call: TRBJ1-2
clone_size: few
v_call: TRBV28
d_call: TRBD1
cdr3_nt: TGTGCCAGCAGTTCCGGACAGGGTTGGAATGGCTACACCTTC
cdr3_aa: CASSSGQGWNGYTF

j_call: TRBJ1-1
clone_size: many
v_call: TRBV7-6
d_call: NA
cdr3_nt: TGTGCCAGCAGTATAACCAAGGGGGAAGCTTTCTTT
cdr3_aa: CASSITKGEAFF

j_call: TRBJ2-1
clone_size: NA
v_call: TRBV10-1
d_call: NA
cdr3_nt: TGCGCCAGCGCCCCTGGGAGGTACAATGAGCAGTTCTTC
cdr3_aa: CASAPGRYNEQFF

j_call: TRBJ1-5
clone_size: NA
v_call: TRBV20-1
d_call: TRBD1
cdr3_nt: TGCAGTGCTCCGGACAGGGGAAGCAATCAGCCCCAGCATTTT
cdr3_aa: CSAPDRGSNQPQHF

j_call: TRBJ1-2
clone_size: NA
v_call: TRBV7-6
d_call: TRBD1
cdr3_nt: TGTGCCAGCAGCTCGAGCCCGGGACAGGGGGTTTACGGTGGCTACACCTTC
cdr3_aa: CASSSSPGQGVYGGYTF

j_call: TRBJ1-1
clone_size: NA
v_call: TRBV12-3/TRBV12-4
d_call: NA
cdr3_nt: TGTGCCAGCAGTTCCTATAACGACAGGAACACTGAAGCTTTCTTT
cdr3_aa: CASSSYNDRNTEAFF

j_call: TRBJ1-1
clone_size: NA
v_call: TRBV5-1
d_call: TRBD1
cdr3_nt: TGCGCCAGCAGCTTCGCCGGGACAGGGGTATCCGAAGCTTTCTTT
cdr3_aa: CASSFAGTGVSEAFF

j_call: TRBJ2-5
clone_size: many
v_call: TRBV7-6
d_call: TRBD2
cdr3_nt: TGTGCCAGCAGCTTAGCTCCAGCGGGGGGAATAGGTCAGACCCAGTACTTC
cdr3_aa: CASSLAPAGGIGQTQYF

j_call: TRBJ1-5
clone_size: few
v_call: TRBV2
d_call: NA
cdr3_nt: TGTGCCAGCAGTGACAGACAGGACAATCAGCCCCAGCATTTT
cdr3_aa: CASSDRQDNQPQHF

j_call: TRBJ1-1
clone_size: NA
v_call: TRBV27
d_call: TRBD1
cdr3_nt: TGTGCCAGCAGTTCTGCCGCAGGGGGTGGGGTAGCTTTCTTT
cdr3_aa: CASSSAAGGGVAFF

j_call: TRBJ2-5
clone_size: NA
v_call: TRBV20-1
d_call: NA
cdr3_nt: TGCAGTGCTATTCCCGCCGGGCTAGCGAGTCGGGAGACCCAGTACTTC
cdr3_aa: CSAIPAGLASRETQYF

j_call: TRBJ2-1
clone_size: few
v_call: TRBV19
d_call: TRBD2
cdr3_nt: TGTGCCACCGCGGGGGGCCCCGGCAATGAGCAGTTCTTC
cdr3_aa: CATAGGPGNEQFF

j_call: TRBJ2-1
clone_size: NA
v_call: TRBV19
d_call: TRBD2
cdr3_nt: TGTGCCAGTAGTCTCTGGGCGGGGGGCTTTGCGAGCTCCTACAATGAGCAGTTCTTC
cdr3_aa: CASSLWAGGFASSYNEQFF

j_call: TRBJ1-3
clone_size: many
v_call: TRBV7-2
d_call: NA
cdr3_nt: TGTGCCAGCAGCTTAGAGGGGACGATCCCTGGAAACACCATATATTTT
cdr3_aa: CASSLEGTIPGNTIYF

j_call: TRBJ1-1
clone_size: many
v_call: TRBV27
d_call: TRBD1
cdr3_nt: TGTGCCAGCAGTCCCCGTCAGGGGGGGAGGGCTGAAGCTTTCTTT
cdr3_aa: CASSPRQGGRAEAFF